This TCR gamma chain came from a study of gamma-delta chains in newborns, infants, children. Across the study: Polyclonal expansion of innate γδ T cells after birth follows microbial exposure.

With CATT, TCRdb re-called clones from the reads. The sample lists 3,000 to 4,000 gamma-chain clones; 61% were seen once. Per germline, CDR1 VINAFY and CDR2 YDVSNSKD. This CDR3 comprises 17 residues. V shed 4 bases and J 3 bases; nucleotides not matched to a gene: 14. This clone was recorded only once. V usage is TRGV5 and J usage is TRGJP2. Because TCRdb records no J gene, it was assigned here through a match of the DNA to germline. The TCR was taken from a child who was a newborn, infant or young child, either healthy, febrile or measles-vaccinated (not recorded which). Material for sequencing was blood. The CDR3 sequence is CATWDRLGICSDWIKTF. CDR3 bases: TGTGCCACCTGGGATCGGCTTGGCATTTGTAGTGATTGGATCAAGACGTTT.